Each of the 25 T cell receptor beta chains below was sequenced from the same sample in a study of response to subunit inactivated influenza vaccine. Each CDR3 protein gets one entry after TCRdb re-called the RT-PCR reads with MiXCR. The table lists about 520,000 distinct CDR3 sequences, approximately 7.2% of them singletons. The specimen was PBMCs from blood, collected approximately 25 months after vaccination. These receptors all come from a man in his fifties or sixties who received an inactivated influenza vaccine.

This clonotype was found many times. The J gene is TRBJ2-7, the V gene TRBV20-1, with TRBD1 matching 10 bases. The CDR3 is made up of 14 amino acids. In germline, CDR1 is DFQATT, CDR2 SNEGSKA (reference sequence). J gave up 4 bases and V 2 bases, and 5 bases lay outside the gene matches. As DNA, the CDR3 is TGCAGTGCTAGACGACCGGACAGGGGGTACGAGCAGTACTTC. Encoded protein: CSARRPDRGYEQYF.

This clonotype was seen many times. The V and J genes are TRBV7-2 and TRBJ1-1; the D gene is possibly TRBD1 (5 bases). This CDR3 is built from 14 residues. Trimming cost V 4 bases and J 5 bases, with 14 bases left between them. The germline CDR1 and CDR2 sequences are SGHTA and FQGNSA. The DNA of the CDR3 is TGTGCCAGCAGCTGGACGGCCTGGGGGACTGAAGCTTTCTTT. Its translation: CASSWTAWGTEAFF.

This clonotype was picked up many times. V is TRBV11-1 and J is TRBJ2-3, with 16 bases aligning to TRBD2. The CDR3 consists of 20 residues. Losses at the gene ends were 5 bases for V and 0 bases for J; bases not matched to a gene: 11. Germline CDR1 SGHAT, CDR2 FQDESV (reference sequence). CDR3 protein: CASSAGTSGRAIFSTDTQYF. The CDR3 DNA follows: TGTGCCAGCAGCGCCGGGACTAGCGGGAGGGCCATTTTTAGCACAGATACGCAGTATTTT. The full variable domain, completed using reference TRBV11-1 and TRBJ2-3, is EAEVAQSPRYKITEKSQAVAFWCDPISGHATLYWYRQILGQGPELLVQFQDESVVDDSQLPKDRFSAERLKGVDSTLKIQPAELGDSAMYLCASSAGTSGRAIFSTDTQYFGPGTRLTVL.

This clonotype was found a few times. This chain connects TRBV7-2 to TRBJ1-1; D not certain. The CDR3 covers 15 residues. V was clipped by 2 bases and J by 0 bases, with 10 bases between them. In germline, CDR1 is SGHTA, CDR2 FQGNSA. CDR3 residues: CASSLRIGLNTEAFF. In nucleotides, the CDR3 is TGTGCCAGCAGCTTACGGATAGGGCTGAACACTGAAGCTTTCTTT.

Only one count was recorded for this clonotype. The chain is built from TRBV23-1 and TRBJ2-5, with TRBD2 as a possible D gene (5 bases). TRBV23-1 is classed as an ORF, of uncertain function. CDR3 size: 12 residues. Trimming took 6 bases from V and 4 from J, leaving 9 bases between them. The CDR3 DNA reads as TGCGCCAGCAGAGGGAGTGGAGAGACCCAGTACTTC. It translates to CASRGSGETQYF.

There are a few counts of this clonotype. The V gene is TRBV20-1, the J gene TRBJ2-7; TRBD2 agrees at 7 bases. V gave up 6 bases and J gave up 4 bases; unmatched junction bases: 9. Germline assignment: CDR1 DFQATT and CDR2 SNEGSKA (reference sequence). The CDR3 is 13 residues long. The CDR3 DNA follows: TGCAGTGCGGAACCGGCGGGAGCATACGAGCAGTACTTC. Translation: CSAEPAGAYEQYF.

At least ten counts were recorded for this clonotype. The chain has TRBV2 and TRBJ2-3; 10 bases match TRBD2. Germline CDR1 SNHLY, CDR2 FYNNEI. The ends lost 5 bases at V and 4 bases at J; junction bases unmatched: 6. This CDR3 spans 15 amino acids. CDR3 DNA sequence: TGTGCCAGCAGTTCGACTAGCGGGCAAGCAGATACGCAGTATTTT. Protein product: CASSSTSGQADTQYF.

This clonotype was counted between two and nine times. The rearrangement joins TRBV27 to TRBJ1-4; TRBD1 is a possible D gene (5 bases). V was cut by 3 bases and J by 3 bases, with 11 bases left in between. CDR3 length: 15 amino acids. The germline gives CDR1 MNHEY, CDR2 SMNVEV (reference sequence). CDR3 residues: CASSFSAGANEKLFF. The DNA for the CDR3 is TGTGCCAGCAGTTTTTCGGCGGGGGCTAATGAAAAACTGTTTTTT. The variable domain in full, with the rest retrieved from reference TRBV27 and TRBJ1-4, is EAQVTQNPRYLITVTGKKLTVTCSQNMNHEYMSWYRQDPGLGLRQIYYSMNVEVTDKGDVPEGYKVSRKEKRNFPLILESPSPNQTSLYFCASSFSAGANEKLFFGSGTQLSVL.

The chain uses TRBV27 and TRBJ1-6; 7 bases line up with TRBD1. The length of the CDR3 is 15 residues. CDR1 and CDR2 (germline): MNHEY, SMNVEV (reference sequence). V lost 5 bases, J lost 3 bases, and 4 bases stayed unmatched. The chain's CDR3 is CASSNGQVYNSPLHF. The DNA of the CDR3 is TGTGCCAGCAGTAACGGACAGGTCTATAATTCACCCCTCCACTTT.

This clonotype appeared many times. Relative to the germline gene, one junction end is altered; a read error may explain this. The rearrangement uses TRBV5-1 and TRBJ1-2; D might be TRBD1 (5 bases). The CDR3 is 13 amino acids. Germline V gene data show CDR1 as SGHRS and CDR2 as YFSETQ. CDR3 amino acids: CASRLAGNYGYTF. The CDR3, as DNA: TGCGCCAGCAGGTTGGCAGGGAACTATGGCTACACCTTC.

There are a few counts of this clonotype. This rearrangement joins TRBV6-2 or TRBV6-3 to TRBJ1-2; D is unclear. Germline CDR1 is MNHEY and CDR2 is SVGEGT. With 5 bases removed from V and 4 bases from J, the gap between germline ends came to 17 bases. The CDR3 has 15 residues. CDR3 protein: CASSLPVGGIYGYTF. For the CDR3, the DNA is TGTGCCAGCAGTCTCCCCGTGGGAGGGATCTATGGCTACACCTTC.

This clonotype was detected a few times. CDR3 loop: CASSQGTAKTEAFF. The CDR3, as DNA: TGTGCCAGCAGCCAAGGTACAGCGAAGACTGAAGCTTTCTTT. The chain joins TRBV4-2 to TRBJ1-1, with D unclear. V was trimmed by 1 base and J by 5 bases, leaving 11 bases between them. CDR3 length equals 14 residues. Germline V gene data show CDR1 as LGHNA and CDR2 as YNFKEQ.

The chain uses TRBV5-1 and TRBJ2-3; D not certain. This CDR3 is built from 13 residues. The V gene's germline CDR1 is SGHRS and CDR2 YFSETQ. V dropped 2 bases and J dropped 4 bases, with 8 bases sitting between them. This CDR3 reads CASSFTAADTQYF. CDR3 bases: TGCGCCAGCAGCTTCACTGCGGCAGATACGCAGTATTTT.

This clonotype has a handful of counts. V gene TRBV6-6 combines with J gene TRBJ2-7; perhaps TRBD1 as D (6 bases). From germline, CDR1 is MNHNY and CDR2 SVGAGI (reference sequence). V lost 9 bases, J lost 0 bases, and 12 bases lay in between. The CDR3 sequence is 13 residues long. CDR3 bases: TGTGCCAGTGCAAGGACAGCCTCCTACGAGCAGTACTTC. This sequence encodes CASARTASYEQYF.

This chain links TRBV3-1 with TRBJ1-2; 7 bases match TRBD1. V gave up 4 bases and J gave up 1 base; unmatched junction bases: 9. From germline, CDR1 is LGHDT and CDR2 YNNKEL (reference sequence). CDR3 length: 16 amino acids. CDR3 loop: CASSLGEGQSNYGYTF. CDR3 nucleotides: TGTGCCAGCAGCCTCGGCGAGGGACAGAGTAACTATGGCTACACCTTC.

This clonotype was observed at least ten times. This chain uses TRBV12-3 or TRBV12-4 with TRBJ1-1, with D possibly TRBD1 on 6 matching bases. The CDR3 is made up of 15 amino acids. Trimming shortened V by 6 bases and J by 7 bases, and 21 bases separated the two germline ends. The CDR3 DNA reads as TGTGCCAGCAGCCCACTTTTCCAGGGGCGGGTTGAAGCTTTCTTT. Amino acids: CASSPLFQGRVEAFF.

This clonotype occurred many times. V and J are TRBV5-1 and TRBJ1-1; TRBD1 matches 7 bases. The germline V gene has CDR1 SGHRS and CDR2 YFSETQ. The CDR3 loop spans 14 amino acids. Losses at the gene ends were 2 bases for V and 1 base for J; bases not matched to a gene: 2. This CDR3 is CASSFGTENTEAFF. CDR3 in DNA: TGCGCCAGCAGCTTTGGGACAGAGAACACTGAAGCTTTCTTT.

This clonotype was seen repeatedly, ten times or more. This rearrangement joins TRBV7-9 to TRBJ2-7; the match to TRBD2 covers 8 bases. V shed 1 base, J shed 2 bases, and the junction held 10 bases outside the gene matches. CDR1 is SEHNR, CDR2 FQNEAQ, per germline (reference sequence). The CDR3 totals 17 residues. This chain's CDR3 is CASSLVPAGGAPYEQYF. CDR3 sequence (DNA): TGTGCCAGCAGCTTAGTCCCCGCCGGGGGGGCACCCTACGAGCAGTACTTC.

This chain links TRBV7-9 with TRBJ1-1; 7 nucleotides align to TRBD1. The CDR3 contains 13 residues. The V gene end was trimmed by 6 bases and the J gene end by 3 bases; junction bases not matched to a gene: 4. Germline V gene lookup returns CDR1 SEHNR and CDR2 FQNEAQ (reference sequence). This CDR3 reads CASRKTGDTEAFF. The CDR3 region has the DNA TGTGCCAGCAGAAAAACAGGGGACACTGAAGCTTTCTTT.

This clonotype occurred a few times. V usage is TRBV24-1 and J usage is TRBJ2-3; 13 nucleotides match TRBD2. The CDR3 extends over 17 amino acids. V dropped 5 bases and J dropped 2; count of bases not matched to a gene: 6. Germline V CDR1 and CDR2: KGHDR, SFDVKD. CDR3 protein: CATSGLTSGGHTDTQYF. The CDR3, as DNA: TGTGCCACCAGTGGGTTGACTAGCGGGGGGCACACAGATACGCAGTATTTT.

This clonotype was seen repeatedly, ten times or more. The J gene is TRBJ1-4, the V gene TRBV20-1; perhaps TRBD1 as D (6 bases). The CDR3 runs to 16 residues. Germline CDR1 is DFQATT and CDR2 is SNEGSKA (reference sequence). The germline V and J ends were trimmed by 2 bases and 0 bases, with 13 bases remaining between them. CDR3 loop: CSARRGQFATNEKLFF. In DNA form, the CDR3 reads TGCAGTGCTAGAAGAGGACAGTTTGCAACTAATGAAAAACTGTTTTTT.

The rearrangement uses TRBV5-6 and TRBJ2-5; either TRBD1 or TRBD2 may supply D (5 bases each). Germline V gives CDR1 SGHDT, CDR2 YYEEEE. This CDR3 has 13 residues. V lost 3 bases, J lost 5 bases, and 11 bases lay in between. The CDR3 bases are TGTGCCAGCAGCTCAGACGGGGCGGAGACCCAGTACTTC. This sequence encodes CASSSDGAETQYF.

The chain is built from TRBV15 and TRBJ2-2; D unresolved. The germline V gene has CDR1 LNHNV and CDR2 YYDKDF (reference sequence). V was clipped by 5 bases and J by 3 bases, with 4 bases between them. The CDR3 has 12 amino acids. CDR3 residues: CATSRYTGELFF. In DNA form, the CDR3 reads TGTGCCACCAGCCGCTACACCGGGGAGCTGTTTTTT.

This clonotype was seen many times. The chain links TRBV29-1 to TRBJ2-3; maybe TRBD1 (5 bases). Trimming cost V 0 bases and J 2 bases, with 9 bases left between them. CDR3 length equals 14 residues. The germline V gene has CDR1 SQVTM and CDR2 ANQGSEA. In nucleotides, the CDR3 is TGCAGCGTTGAAGATCCAGGGCACACAGATACGCAGTATTTT. It specifies CSVEDPGHTDTQYF.

In this sample, this clonotype turned up a few times. The junction departs from germline at one end; a sequencing error may be responsible. The rearrangement uses TRBV6-5 and TRBJ2-7, with a possible D match to TRBD1 (6 bases). In germline, CDR1 is MNHEY, CDR2 SVGAGI. The CDR3 runs to 14 residues. The CDR3 protein is CASSYLRQAYEQYF. CDR3 in DNA: TGTGCCAGCAGCTACTTACGACAGGCCTACGAGCAGTACTTC.